A single sample gave rise to the 11 T cell receptor beta chains below, sequenced in a study of cytomegalovirus exposure and HLA in healthy donors. PCR used 60 Vbeta primers and 13 Jbeta primers. The data were produced by immunoSEQ multiplex PCR, yet TCRdb's version contains in-frame clones alone and is incomplete. The sample has fewer than 100,000 clones. The source material was PBMCs. The receptor set was obtained from a man younger than 30 in good health and CMV-seropositive.

V gene TRBV27 combines with J gene TRBJ1-5; D is uncertain. The germline gives CDR1 MNHEY, CDR2 SMNVEV (reference sequence). The CDR3 has 14 amino acids. The germline V and J ends were trimmed by 5 bases and 0 bases, with 8 bases remaining between them. Here the CDR3 reads CASSNGYSNQPQHF. CDR3 nucleotides: TGTGCCAGCAGTAACGGTTATAGCAATCAGCCCCAGCATTTT.

The V gene is TRBV15, the J gene TRBJ1-1; D remains ambiguous. Germline-derived CDR1 and CDR2 are LNHNV and YYDKDF (reference sequence). V lost 0 bases to trimming and J lost 6 bases, with 11 bases between them. The CDR3 sequence is 14 residues long. The CDR3 is CATSRDRSGAEAFF. The CDR3 nucleotides are TGTGCCACCAGCAGAGATCGGTCCGGGGCTGAAGCTTTCTTT. The full variable domain, completed using reference TRBV15 and TRBJ1-1, is DAMVIQNPRYQVTQFGKPVTLSCSQTLNHNVMYWYQQKSSQAPKLLFHYYDKDFNNEADTPDNFQSRRPNTSFCFLDIRSPGLGDTAMYLCATSRDRSGAEAFFGQGTRLTVV.

The rearrangement links TRBV7-9 to TRBJ1-2; TRBD1 aligns across 8 bases. Germline V lookup: CDR1 SEHNR, CDR2 FQNEAQ (reference sequence). CDR3 length: 13 residues. The V and J ends lost 4 bases and 3 bases, in that order; junction bases with no gene match: 1. The CDR3 nucleotides are TGTGCCAGCAGCTCGGGACAGGACTATGGCTACACCTTC. Translating it yields CASSSGQDYGYTF.

The chain links TRBV2 to TRBJ2-4, with a weak D call TRBD2 (6 bases). Per the germline V gene, CDR1 is SNHLY and CDR2 is FYNNEI. Trimming shortened V by 4 bases and J by 0 bases, and 7 bases separated the two germline ends. This CDR3 is built from 14 residues. The CDR3 region has the DNA TGTGCCAGCAGTGGGGGACTAGCCAAAAACATTCAGTACTTC. Its translation: CASSGGLAKNIQYF.

The chain couples TRBV5-4 to TRBJ1-2; D is unclear. V lost 1 base, J lost 2 bases, and 12 bases lay in between. The V gene's germline CDR1 is SGHNT and CDR2 YYREEE (reference sequence). The CDR3 is 15 amino acids. CDR3 amino acids: CASSLIAGTNYGYTF. In nucleotides, the CDR3 is TGTGCCAGCAGCTTGATAGCGGGAACCAACTATGGCTACACCTTC.

The chain has TRBV30 and TRBJ2-3; 7 nucleotides line up with TRBD2. Trimming removed 0 bases from V and 2 bases from J; junction bases left unmatched: 8. The CDR3 runs to 16 residues. The germline V gene has CDR1 GTSNPN and CDR2 SVGIG (reference sequence). The CDR3 DNA reads TGTGCCTGGAGTGTAGGGACTACCCAAGTCACAGATACGCAGTATTTT. Encoded protein: CAWSVGTTQVTDTQYF. The full variable domain, with the rest looked up from reference TRBV30 and TRBJ2-3, is SQTIHQWPATLVQPVGSPLSLECTVEGTSNPNLYWYRQAAGRGLQLLFYSVGIGQISSEVPQNLSASRPQDRQFILSSKKLLLSDSGFYLCAWSVGTTQVTDTQYFGPGTRLTVL.

The rearrangement joins TRBV29-1 to TRBJ1-3; 7 positions agree with TRBD1. After removal of 4 bases from V and 0 bases from J, the junction contained 9 bases not matched to a gene. Germline V lookup: CDR1 SQVTM, CDR2 ANQGSEA. CDR3 size: 16 residues. CDR3 DNA sequence: TGCAGCGTTGGACAGGGTGGATCTAGCTCTGGAAACACCATATATTTT. Translated, it gives CSVGQGGSSSGNTIYF.

The genes are TRBV5-4 and TRBJ2-2; weak D call: TRBD1 (6 bases). Deletions cut 3 bases from V and 5 bases from J, with 14 bases between. This CDR3 spans 15 amino acids. Germline V gene lookup returns CDR1 SGHNT and CDR2 YYREEE (reference sequence). Here the CDR3 reads CASSSRQEVTGELFF. CDR3 DNA: TGTGCCAGCAGCTCCAGACAGGAGGTGACCGGGGAGCTGTTTTTT. The full variable domain, its missing parts supplied by reference TRBV5-4 and TRBJ2-2, is ETGVTQSPTHLIKTRGQQVTLRCSSQSGHNTVSWYQQALGQGPQFIFQYYREEENGRGNFPPRFSGLQFPNYSSELNVNALELDDSALYLCASSSRQEVTGELFFGEGSRLTVL.

The V gene is TRBV29-1, the J gene TRBJ2-5, with D possibly matching TRBD1 (6 bases). The DNA end is more similar to TRBJ2-7, so the J call may be wrong. CDR3 size: 13 residues. Germline CDR1 reads SQVTM; CDR2 reads ANQGSEA. CDR3 coding DNA: TGCAGCGTTGTCGGGACATCCCGCTACGAGCAGTACTTC. It is translated as CSVVGTSRYEQYF.

The rearrangement uses TRBV18 and TRBJ2-2; tentatively, D is TRBD1 (6 bases). CDR3 length: 12 amino acids. From germline, CDR1 is KGHSH and CDR2 LQKENI. Trimming stripped 6 bases from V and 7 bases from J, with 9 bases between. CDR3: CASSRDNGELFF. As DNA, the CDR3 is TGTGCCAGCTCTCGGGACAACGGGGAGCTGTTTTTT. The full variable domain, its missing parts supplied by reference TRBV18 and TRBJ2-2, is NAGVMQNPRHLVRRRGQEARLRCSPMKGHSHVYWYRQLPEEGLKFMVYLQKENIIDESGMPKERFSAEFPKEGPSILRIQQVVRGDSAAYFCASSRDNGELFFGEGSRLTVL.

V usage is TRBV28 and J usage is TRBJ1-1; 8 bases are shared with TRBD1. Germline V CDR1 and CDR2: MDHEN, SYDVKM. V shed 5 bases, J shed 2 bases, and the junction held 4 bases outside the gene matches. CDR3 length: 14 amino acids. The CDR3 protein is CASSRTGSNTEAFF. The CDR3 bases are TGTGCCAGCAGTCGGACAGGGTCTAACACTGAAGCTTTCTTT.